This TCR beta chain is from a study of blood T cell repertoires in COVID-19. Across the whole study: The United States, Italy and Spain supplied acute and convalescent COVID-19 samples.

CDR1 and CDR2 from the germline V gene are MDHEN and SYDVKM. V was pared by 8 bases and J by 0 bases, with 10 bases between. The CDR3 covers 14 residues. Clones were sequenced by immunoSEQ multiplex PCR, and TCRdb holds only the in-frame ones, with some missing. Of about 250,000 clones listed, roughly 80% are singletons. The sequence was obtained from an elderly man with acute or convalescent COVID-19. The sequenced material came from peripheral blood. V usage is TRBV28 and J usage is TRBJ1-4; D gene ambiguous. This CDR3 is CASSRRPTNEKLFF. The CDR3 bases are TGTGCCAGCTCTAGGCGGCCAACTAATGAAAAACTGTTTTTT.